The 30 T cell receptor beta chains presented below share a single source sample, sequenced in a study of cytomegalovirus exposure and HLA in healthy donors. The table came from immunoSEQ multiplex PCR; TCRdb's copy has only in-frame clones and leaves some out. The data hold under 200,000 clones, with less than 90% observed a single time. Sample: PBMCs. The receptors here all came from a woman in her thirties in good health and CMV-seronegative.

The rearrangement links TRBV27 to TRBJ1-4; 10 nucleotides match TRBD1. Germline lookup yields CDR1 MNHEY and CDR2 SMNVEV (reference sequence). The length of the CDR3 is 14 residues. The trim removed 4 bases at V and 11 bases at J, leaving 7 bases unmatched. The CDR3 loop is CASSSHGTGVKLFF. The DNA of the CDR3 is TGTGCCAGCAGTTCCCACGGGACAGGGGTTAAACTGTTTTTT.

The chain uses TRBV6-6 and TRBJ2-2; D is unclear. The CDR3 length is 16 residues. V was cut by 6 bases and J by 1 base, with 15 bases left in between. CDR1 and CDR2 from the germline V gene are MNHNY and SVGAGI (reference sequence). CDR3 residues: CASRTLGLGNTGELFF. CDR3 bases: TGTGCCAGCAGGACTCTAGGGCTTGGGAACACCGGGGAGCTGTTTTTT.

The J gene is TRBJ1-6, the V gene TRBV7-8; D uncertain. Per germline, CDR1 SGHVS and CDR2 FQNEAQ. CDR3 size: 17 residues. V gave up 6 bases and J gave up 0 bases, with 15 bases separating them. DNA for the CDR3: TGTGCCAGCAGTCTAGACAACGGTAGCTCCTATAATTCACCCCTCCACTTT. This encodes CASSLDNGSSYNSPLHF. The full variable domain, its missing parts supplied by reference TRBV7-8 and TRBJ1-6, is GAGVSQSPRYKVAKRGQDVALRCDPISGHVSLFWYQQALGQGPEFLTYFQNEAQLDKSGLPSDRFFAERPEGSVSTLKIQRTQQEDSAVYLCASSLDNGSSYNSPLHFGNGTRLTVT.

The CDR3 DNA sequence: TGCGCCAGCAGCCAAGATCGCGCTAGCGGGTACGAGCAGTACTTC. It encodes CASSQDRASGYEQYF. The rearrangement links TRBV4-3 to TRBJ2-7; 8 bases are a match to TRBD2. The germline CDR1 and CDR2 sequences are LGHNA and YSLEER. Trimming took 0 bases from V and 4 from J; bases not matched to a gene: 5. The CDR3 has 15 amino acids.

This chain connects TRBV6-1 to TRBJ2-3; D perhaps matches TRBD2 (6 bases). V lost 4 bases, J lost 6 bases, and 11 bases lay in between. CDR1 and CDR2 from the germline V gene are MNHNS and SASEGT. The CDR3 runs to 13 residues. CDR3 residues: CASSGVGGDTQYF. CDR3 in DNA: TGTGCCAGCAGTGGGGTGGGGGGTGATACGCAGTATTTT.

This sequence joins TRBV6-5 and TRBJ2-3, with 7 nucleotides matching TRBD2. V lost 4 bases, J lost 6 bases, and 7 bases stayed unmatched. Per the germline V gene, CDR1 is MNHEY and CDR2 is SVGAGI. The CDR3 has 14 amino acids. CDR3 bases: TGTGCCAGCAGTTCTGGGGGAGGGCCCGATACGCAGTATTTT. Its protein is CASSSGGGPDTQYF.

The rearrangement uses TRBV11-3 and TRBJ2-1; 7 bases are a match to TRBD2. Per the germline V gene, CDR1 is SGHNT and CDR2 is YENEEA. V dropped 5 bases and J dropped 8; count of bases not matched to a gene: 12. The CDR3 is made up of 15 amino acids. The DNA of the CDR3 is TGTGCCAGCAGCGTAGGACTAGAGGGGCAAGATGAGCAGTTCTTC. This encodes CASSVGLEGQDEQFF.

The rearrangement links TRBV19 to TRBJ2-1, with 10 bases lining up with TRBD2. This CDR3 is 14 amino acids long. Germline V CDR1 and CDR2: LNHDA, SQIVND (reference sequence). The J segment lost 5 bases and the V segment lost 7 bases, leaving 5 bases of the junction unmatched. The CDR3 DNA follows: TGTGCCAGTAAAGCTAGCGGGGGAAACAATGAGCAGTTCTTC. Amino acids: CASKASGGNNEQFF.

Details on this clone: This specimen includes other DNA sequences encoding the same CDR3. The chain recombines TRBV27 with TRBJ2-3; tentative D call: TRBD2 (6 bases). CDR1 and CDR2 (germline): MNHEY, SMNVEV (reference sequence). There are 15 residues in the CDR3. The ends were cut back, 2 bases at V and 1 base at J, with 10 bases in the middle. Written as DNA, the CDR3 is TGTGCCAGCAGTTTAGGGTGGGGGGGCACAGATACGCAGTATTTT. Amino acids: CASSLGWGGTDTQYF.

This chain uses TRBV27 with TRBJ2-1; D is ambiguous. The germline CDR1 and CDR2 sequences are MNHEY and SMNVEV (reference sequence). V shed 6 bases and J shed 3 bases, with 18 bases lying between them. The CDR3 is 16 residues long. The CDR3, as DNA: TGTGCCAGCAGGCCCATGGTGCGTGGATACTACAATGAGCAGTTCTTC. This encodes CASRPMVRGYYNEQFF.

V is TRBV7-8 and J is TRBJ1-1; unclear D gene. V was trimmed by 4 bases and J by 4 bases, leaving 16 bases between them. This CDR3 contains 15 residues. Germline lookup yields CDR1 SGHVS and CDR2 FQNEAQ. CDR3 sequence reads: CASSSQPSRSTEAFF. The CDR3 DNA is TGTGCCAGCAGCTCCCAGCCCTCGAGGAGCACTGAAGCTTTCTTT.

In DNA, the CDR3 is TGTGCCAGCAGTTGGGGGGGAATAGGTCAGCCCCAGCATTTT. Translating it yields CASSWGGIGQPQHF. The rearrangement links TRBV25-1 to TRBJ1-5; possibly TRBD1 for D (5 bases). This CDR3 has 14 amino acids. Trimming pared 5 bases from V and 6 bases from J, leaving 14 bases between. Looked up from germline, CDR1 is MGHDK and CDR2 is SYGVNS.

V gene TRBV4-3 combines with J gene TRBJ1-2, with TRBD1 identical over 10 bases. This CDR3 has 16 amino acids. Germline CDR1 reads LGHNA; CDR2 reads YSLEER. The ends lost 3 bases at V and 3 bases at J; junction bases unmatched: 7. The CDR3 sequence is CASSQGLGTGDYGYTF. Here the CDR3 DNA reads TGCGCCAGCAGCCAGGGACTCGGGACAGGGGACTATGGCTACACCTTC.

This chain connects TRBV5-6 to TRBJ2-1; perhaps TRBD2 as D (5 bases). The CDR3 consists of 11 residues. The V and J ends lost 3 bases and 10 bases respectively, with 8 bases between them. Germline V gives CDR1 SGHDT, CDR2 YYEEEE. CDR3 nucleotide sequence: TGTGCCAGCAGCTGGACTGGCGAGCAGTTCTTC. It is translated as CASSWTGEQFF.

V and J are TRBV28 and TRBJ1-5; D remains ambiguous. Germline V lookup: CDR1 MDHEN, CDR2 SYDVKM. This CDR3 region has 14 residues. Trimming took 4 bases from V and 2 from J, leaving 9 bases between them. CDR3 in DNA: TGTGCCAGCAGTTCCCCCGGGGGCAATCAGCCCCAGCATTTT. It codes for CASSSPGGNQPQHF.

This chain connects TRBV27 to TRBJ1-4; TRBD1 matches 9 bases. Germline CDR1 MNHEY, CDR2 SMNVEV (reference sequence). The CDR3 contains 15 residues. The V segment lost 7 bases and the J segment 8 bases; nucleotides outside the gene matches: 11. The CDR3 loop reads CASTPLGTGREKLFF. The CDR3 DNA follows: TGTGCCAGCACTCCTCTCGGGACAGGGAGGGAAAAACTGTTTTTT.

Comment on this clone: A much larger clone differs from this one at a single base, so this may be a read error. For the CDR3, the DNA is TGTGCCAGCAGCGACCGGACAGGGGGCGAGCAGTACTTC. Amino acids: CASSDRTGGEQYF. V gene TRBV9 combines with J gene TRBJ2-7; 10 bases are a match to TRBD1. The germline V gene has CDR1 SGDLS and CDR2 YYNGEE. V shed 3 bases, J shed 6 bases, and the junction held 3 bases outside the gene matches. The length of the CDR3 is 13 residues.

V usage is TRBV5-1 and J usage is TRBJ2-5; D possibly corresponds to TRBD1 (6 bases). The germline V gene encodes CDR1 SGHRS and CDR2 YFSETQ. The V and J ends lost 0 bases and 5 bases respectively, with 17 bases between them. The CDR3 is 16 residues long. In DNA form, the CDR3 reads TGCGCCAGCAGCTTGGCCGGCGCAGGGGCATTGGAGACCCAGTACTTC. It specifies CASSLAGAGALETQYF.

The chain is built from TRBV6-1 and TRBJ1-6; D is uncertain. CDR3 length: 15 amino acids. CDR1 and CDR2 (germline): MNHNS, SASEGT. V gave up 2 bases and J gave up 7 bases, with 12 bases separating them. The CDR3 sequence is CASSEQRVVNSPLHF. The CDR3, as DNA: TGTGCCAGCAGTGAACAGCGGGTCGTCAATTCACCCCTCCACTTT.

V gene TRBV19 combines with J gene TRBJ1-2; 9 bases line up with TRBD1. The germline gives CDR1 LNHDA, CDR2 SQIVND (reference sequence). The V segment lost 7 bases and the J segment 4 bases; nucleotides outside the gene matches: 10. The CDR3 consists of 15 residues. CDR3 in amino acids: CASTEFTGGPYGYTF. The CDR3 nucleotides are TGTGCCAGTACCGAGTTCACAGGGGGCCCCTATGGCTACACCTTC.

This chain connects TRBV28 to TRBJ2-2; no clear D gene. CDR1 is MDHEN and CDR2 is SYDVKM in the germline V gene. V gave up 3 bases and J gave up 0 bases, with 17 bases separating them. The CDR3 spans 18 residues. The CDR3 reads CASSFPSEGISNTGELFF. The CDR3 nucleotides read TGTGCCAGCAGTTTCCCGTCTGAAGGGATTTCGAACACCGGGGAGCTGTTTTTT.

The chain carries TRBV30 and TRBJ1-1; TRBD1 might be the D (5 bases). V was pared by 0 bases and J by 5 bases, with 10 bases between. In germline, CDR1 is GTSNPN, CDR2 SVGIG (reference sequence). There are 13 residues in the CDR3. CDR3 nucleotides: TGTGCCTGGAGTGTACTGCGGGGGACTGAAGCTTTCTTT. Its translation: CAWSVLRGTEAFF.

The J gene is TRBJ2-3, the V gene TRBV5-1; D uncertain. CDR1 SGHRS and CDR2 YFSETQ come from the germline V gene. Trimming took 0 bases from V and 2 from J, leaving 10 bases between them. The CDR3 runs 15 residues. The CDR3 loop is CASSLVSRATDTQYF. DNA for the CDR3: TGCGCCAGCAGCTTGGTGTCGCGAGCCACAGATACGCAGTATTTT.

This chain connects TRBV2 to TRBJ2-3, with TRBD1 identical over 8 bases. The V gene's germline CDR1 is SNHLY and CDR2 FYNNEI. The V segment lost 10 bases and the J segment 2 bases; nucleotides outside the gene matches: 20. The CDR3 runs to 18 residues. Written as DNA, the CDR3 is TGTGCCACCCTGGGGGTGAGACAGGGGCCCCCGTACACAGATACGCAGTATTTT. As protein: CATLGVRQGPPYTDTQYF. Supplemented by reference TRBV2 and TRBJ2-3, the full variable domain reads EPEVTQTPSHQVTQMGQEVILRCVPISNHLYFYWYRQILGQKVEFLVSFYNNEISEKSEIFDDQFSVERPDGSNFTLKIRSTKLEDSAMYFCATLGVRQGPPYTDTQYFGPGTRLTVL.

The chain has TRBV5-1 and TRBJ1-1; 7 bases are shared with TRBD1. CDR3 length: 15 amino acids. The ends lost 2 bases at V and 3 bases at J; junction bases unmatched: 7. Germline CDR1 reads SGHRS; CDR2 reads YFSETQ. The CDR3 nucleotides read TGCGCCAGCAGCTTAGGCAGCAGGGGGGACACTGAAGCTTTCTTT. This codes for CASSLGSRGDTEAFF.

The chain carries TRBV4-3 and TRBJ1-3, with a possible D match to TRBD1 (5 bases). This CDR3 is 17 amino acids long. Trimming cost V 0 bases and J 1 base, with 13 bases left between them. The germline gives CDR1 LGHNA, CDR2 YSLEER. CDR3 protein: CASSQDGSKGSGNTIYF. CDR3 DNA: TGCGCCAGCAGCCAAGACGGATCAAAGGGGTCTGGAAACACCATATATTTT.

This chain joins TRBV5-4 and TRBJ2-5, with 12 bases identical to TRBD1. The V gene's germline CDR1 is SGHNT and CDR2 YYREEE (reference sequence). With 4 bases clipped from V and 5 bases from J, the junction kept 9 bases outside the gene matches. This CDR3 region has 16 residues. The DNA of the CDR3 is TGTGCCAGCAGCCCTCACCGGGACAGGGGGCTTGAGACCCAGTACTTC. Translated, it gives CASSPHRDRGLETQYF.

A few counts support this clone. V usage is TRBV30 and J usage is TRBJ2-7, with D perhaps TRBD1 (5 bases). The CDR3 is 12 residues long. Germline loops: CDR1 GTSNPN, CDR2 SVGIG (reference sequence). V lost 5 bases and J 3 bases, leaving 11 bases between the germline ends. The chain's CDR3 is CAWGRQNYEQYF. The CDR3 DNA reads TGTGCCTGGGGGCGACAGAACTACGAGCAGTACTTC.

This rearrangement joins TRBV4-1 to TRBJ2-1; the D gene is possibly TRBD1 (5 bases). The germline gives CDR1 MGHRA, CDR2 YSYEKL. CDR3 size: 13 residues. The V gene lost 1 base and the J gene lost 9 bases, with 10 bases spanning the gap. The CDR3 spells CASSQAPGSEQFF. CDR3 coding DNA: TGCGCCAGCAGCCAAGCCCCAGGGTCTGAGCAGTTCTTC.

The chain carries TRBV6-6 and TRBJ1-2, with D maybe TRBD1 (5 bases). The CDR3 spans 12 residues. Trimming left V 5 bases short and J 5 bases short, with 9 bases between. Germline assignment: CDR1 MNHNY and CDR2 SVGAGI (reference sequence). Written as DNA, the CDR3 is TGTGCCAGCAGTGCAACAGGATATGGCTACACCTTC. This encodes CASSATGYGYTF.